A selection of T cell receptor beta chains follows, all from one sample in a study of CD8 T cells in Susac syndrome. TCRdb independently ran MiXCR on the immunoSEQ multiplex PCR reads; one entry per CDR3 protein. The repertoire holds 100,000 to 150,000 distinct CDR3 sequences, with 90% to 95% as singletons. Specimen: CD4+ T cells from PBMCs. The receptor source for this set is a human donor in good health. Both conserved end residues are part of each CDR3. Each record gives: V gene, clone size, J gene, CDR3 protein. Clone size is not always given. Where it is, it says once, few, many or a class for expanded clones.

v_gene: TRBV19
abundance: NA
j_gene: TRBJ1-5
CDR3aa: CASTQGAMGQPQHF

v_gene: TRBV7-9
abundance: NA
j_gene: TRBJ1-4
CDR3aa: CASSRQGAGEKLFF

v_gene: TRBV6-5
abundance: NA
j_gene: TRBJ2-1
CDR3aa: CASIPDRGGYNEQFF

v_gene: TRBV18
abundance: few
j_gene: TRBJ1-1
CDR3aa: CASSPTGLNTEAFF

v_gene: TRBV29-1
abundance: NA
j_gene: TRBJ1-4
CDR3aa: CSVDGGLNEKLFF

v_gene: TRBV3-1
abundance: once
j_gene: TRBJ1-1
CDR3aa: CASSQVEGGSEAFF

v_gene: TRBV27
abundance: NA
j_gene: TRBJ1-1
CDR3aa: CASSSKTGVTEAFF

v_gene: TRBV29-1
abundance: NA
j_gene: TRBJ1-5
CDR3aa: CSVEFAGDQPQHF

v_gene: TRBV28
abundance: NA
j_gene: TRBJ2-5
CDR3aa: CASSRTSGETQYF

v_gene: TRBV10-3
abundance: NA
j_gene: TRBJ2-3
CDR3aa: CAIGRGGGSDTQYF

v_gene: TRBV5-1
abundance: once
j_gene: TRBJ2-5
CDR3aa: CASSLERGRETQYF

v_gene: TRBV21-1
abundance: NA
j_gene: TRBJ2-7
CDR3aa: CASSKDSGTGDAGAYEQYF

v_gene: TRBV7-9
abundance: NA
j_gene: TRBJ2-5
CDR3aa: CASSPEGGETQYF

v_gene: TRBV7-9
abundance: NA
j_gene: TRBJ2-1
CDR3aa: CASSPARGGSYNEQFF

v_gene: TRBV24-1
abundance: NA
j_gene: TRBJ2-1
CDR3aa: CATSEILSGRGYEQFF